The rows below give T cell receptor beta chains drawn from one sample of a study of blood T cell repertoires in COVID-19. TCRdb keeps only in-frame clones here, not all; method: immunoSEQ multiplex PCR. Here the sample spans 190,000 or so clones, roughly 90% being singletons. The sequencing input was PBMCs or T cells enriched from blood (not recorded which). The receptors derive from a woman aged 18-29 years who had recovered from COVID-19. Each CDR3 is given with its conserved first and last residue. Fields, in order: V gene, J gene, clone size, D gene, CDR3 DNA, CDR3 protein. The D gene is left open where the match is weak. Some rows have no size entry. The others give once, few or many, or a class for an expanded clone.

v_gene: TRBV7-9; j_gene: TRBJ2-7; abundance: NA; d_gene: TRBD1; CDR3nt: TGTGCCAGCAGCTTAAGGGACAGGGGCCCCTACGAGCAGTACTTC; CDR3aa: CASSLRDRGPYEQYF
v_gene: TRBV24-1; j_gene: TRBJ2-1; abundance: NA; d_gene: NA; CDR3nt: TGTGCCACCAGTAGGCAGGGGAGCAGTGAGCAGTTCTTC; CDR3aa: CATSRQGSSEQFF
v_gene: TRBV14; j_gene: TRBJ2-5; abundance: NA; d_gene: NA; CDR3nt: TGTGCCAGCAGCCAAGCGAGGATAAAAGAGACCCAGTACTTC; CDR3aa: CASSQARIKETQYF
v_gene: TRBV9; j_gene: TRBJ2-5; abundance: NA; d_gene: NA; CDR3nt: TGTGCCAGCAGCGTAGGGTCGACAGAAGAGACCCAGTACTTC; CDR3aa: CASSVGSTEETQYF
v_gene: TRBV2; j_gene: TRBJ1-2; abundance: NA; d_gene: NA; CDR3nt: TGTGCCAGCAGTGGGGGGCCTCTTGGCTACACCTTC; CDR3aa: CASSGGPLGYTF
v_gene: TRBV3-1/TRBV3-2; j_gene: TRBJ1-2; abundance: NA; d_gene: TRBD1; CDR3nt: TGTGCCAGCAGCCAAGATACAGGGGGTCACACCTTC; CDR3aa: CASSQDTGGHTF
v_gene: TRBV6-5; j_gene: TRBJ2-7; abundance: NA; d_gene: NA; CDR3nt: TGTGCCAGCAGAACTTCGTACGAGCAGTACTTC; CDR3aa: CASRTSYEQYF
v_gene: TRBV10-1; j_gene: TRBJ2-1; abundance: NA; d_gene: NA; CDR3nt: TGCGCCAGCAGTGAAAGGGGTGTGAGTTACAATGAGCAGTTCTTC; CDR3aa: CASSERGVSYNEQFF
v_gene: TRBV3-1/TRBV3-2; j_gene: TRBJ1-5; abundance: NA; d_gene: NA; CDR3nt: TGTGCCAGCAGCCAAGATCGAAGCCCAAGACAGCCCCAGCATTTT; CDR3aa: CASSQDRSPRQPQHF
v_gene: TRBV5-1; j_gene: TRBJ2-3; abundance: once; d_gene: NA; CDR3nt: TGCGCCAGCAGCTGGGGACTCCTAGCCACAGATACGCAGTATTTT; CDR3aa: CASSWGLLATDTQYF
v_gene: TRBV9; j_gene: TRBJ2-3; abundance: once; d_gene: NA; CDR3nt: TGTGCCAGCAGCGAGAGCAGGGTAGCAGATACGCAGTATTTT; CDR3aa: CASSESRVADTQYF
v_gene: TRBV21-1; j_gene: TRBJ1-4; abundance: NA; d_gene: NA; CDR3nt: TGTGCCAGCAGCATGAAGAAGGTGGCGGTCGGGGGGTATAGGGAAAAACTGTTTTTT; CDR3aa: CASSMKKVAVGGYREKLFF
v_gene: TRBV2; j_gene: TRBJ1-5; abundance: NA; d_gene: NA; CDR3nt: TGTGCCAGCACCACGACGGGGGACCAGCCCCAGCATTTT; CDR3aa: CASTTTGDQPQHF
v_gene: TRBV19; j_gene: TRBJ1-5; abundance: NA; d_gene: NA; CDR3nt: TGTGCCAGTAGTGTACAGGGCTATAGCAATCAGCCCCAGCATTTT; CDR3aa: CASSVQGYSNQPQHF
v_gene: TRBV29-1; j_gene: TRBJ1-1; abundance: NA; d_gene: NA; CDR3nt: TGCAGCGTTGGAGGAGGGTTCATGAACACTGAAGCTTTCTTT; CDR3aa: CSVGGGFMNTEAFF
v_gene: TRBV9; j_gene: TRBJ1-2; abundance: NA; d_gene: NA; CDR3nt: TGTGCCAGCAGCGTGGGCAGAACTAACTATGGCTACACCTTC; CDR3aa: CASSVGRTNYGYTF
v_gene: TRBV18; j_gene: TRBJ2-7; abundance: NA; d_gene: NA; CDR3nt: TGTGCCAGCTCACCACCGGGGCCATACGAGCAGTACTTC; CDR3aa: CASSPPGPYEQYF
v_gene: TRBV28; j_gene: TRBJ1-2; abundance: NA; d_gene: TRBD1; CDR3nt: TGTGCCAGCAGTTTATCAGGGGGATATGGCTACACCTTC; CDR3aa: CASSLSGGYGYTF
v_gene: TRBV6-5; j_gene: TRBJ1-3; abundance: NA; d_gene: TRBD1; CDR3nt: TGTGCCAGCAGTTACGGTACAGGGGTCTCTGGAAACACCATATATTTT; CDR3aa: CASSYGTGVSGNTIYF
v_gene: TRBV28; j_gene: TRBJ2-3; abundance: NA; d_gene: TRBD2; CDR3nt: TGTGCCAGCAGTACCTCAGGGGCGGGGGGAGATACGCAGTATTTT; CDR3aa: CASSTSGAGGDTQYF
v_gene: TRBV30; j_gene: TRBJ2-1; abundance: NA; d_gene: NA; CDR3nt: TGTGCCTGGAGTATCGGCAGGGCTGATGAGCAGTTCTTC; CDR3aa: CAWSIGRADEQFF
v_gene: TRBV4-1; j_gene: TRBJ1-1; abundance: NA; d_gene: NA; CDR3nt: TGCGCCAGCAGCCTCGGACATACGAACACTGAAGCTTTCTTT; CDR3aa: CASSLGHTNTEAFF
v_gene: TRBV7-9; j_gene: TRBJ1-2; abundance: NA; d_gene: NA; CDR3nt: TGTGCCAGCAGCTCTCCCTGGGACACAATACAAGCTAACTATGGCTACACCTTC; CDR3aa: CASSSPWDTIQANYGYTF
v_gene: TRBV9; j_gene: TRBJ1-2; abundance: NA; d_gene: TRBD1; CDR3nt: TGTGCCAGCAGCGACCAGGGGGCGCTGGGTAGATATGGCTACACCTTC; CDR3aa: CASSDQGALGRYGYTF
v_gene: TRBV5-1; j_gene: TRBJ2-7; abundance: NA; d_gene: NA; CDR3nt: TGCGCCAGCAGCTTGGGGGGACTGAGGGACGAGCAGTACTTC; CDR3aa: CASSLGGLRDEQYF
v_gene: TRBV27; j_gene: TRBJ1-2; abundance: NA; d_gene: TRBD1; CDR3nt: TGTGCCAGCAGTCGCGACAGGGACCTCTATGGCTACACCTTC; CDR3aa: CASSRDRDLYGYTF
v_gene: TRBV4-2; j_gene: TRBJ2-7; abundance: few; d_gene: TRBD1; CDR3nt: TGTGCCAGCAGCCCCCCCTCACAGGGGGCATCCTACGAGCAGTACTTC; CDR3aa: CASSPPSQGASYEQYF
v_gene: TRBV27; j_gene: TRBJ1-4; abundance: NA; d_gene: TRBD1; CDR3nt: TGTGCCAGCAGTTTGTATGACAGGGGGCATGAAAAACTGTTTTTT; CDR3aa: CASSLYDRGHEKLFF
v_gene: TRBV5-1; j_gene: TRBJ2-3; abundance: NA; d_gene: NA; CDR3nt: TGCGCCAGCAGCTTACAGGCAGGGACAGATACGCAGTATTTT; CDR3aa: CASSLQAGTDTQYF
v_gene: TRBV6-1; j_gene: TRBJ2-7; abundance: NA; d_gene: TRBD1; CDR3nt: TGTGCCAGCAGTGAAAGGGGGCCGATCTACGAGCAGTACTTC; CDR3aa: CASSERGPIYEQYF
v_gene: TRBV9; j_gene: TRBJ1-6; abundance: NA; d_gene: TRBD1; CDR3nt: TGTGCCAGCAGCGGGGGACAGGGAGGTTATAATTCACCCCTCCACTTT; CDR3aa: CASSGGQGGYNSPLHF
v_gene: TRBV13; j_gene: TRBJ2-5; abundance: NA; d_gene: NA; CDR3nt: TGTGCCAGCACGGACAGACAAGAGACCCAGTACTTC; CDR3aa: CASTDRQETQYF
v_gene: TRBV6-1; j_gene: TRBJ1-3; abundance: NA; d_gene: NA; CDR3nt: TGTGCCAGCAGTGAATTCGACAGCTCTGGAAACACCATATATTTT; CDR3aa: CASSEFDSSGNTIYF
v_gene: TRBV5-1; j_gene: TRBJ1-6; abundance: NA; d_gene: NA; CDR3nt: TGCGCCAGCAGCTCCCCGGGGGTGAATTCACCCCTCCACTTT; CDR3aa: CASSSPGVNSPLHF
v_gene: TRBV7-6; j_gene: TRBJ2-1; abundance: NA; d_gene: TRBD2; CDR3nt: TGTGCCAGCAGCTTAGCGCTCGGGGGGGGCCCCTACAATGAGCAGTTCTTC; CDR3aa: CASSLALGGGPYNEQFF
v_gene: TRBV19; j_gene: TRBJ2-3; abundance: NA; d_gene: NA; CDR3nt: TGTGCCAGTAGTATGGGGCGCGCAGATACGCAGTATTTT; CDR3aa: CASSMGRADTQYF
v_gene: TRBV4-1; j_gene: TRBJ1-2; abundance: once; d_gene: TRBD1; CDR3nt: TGCGCCAGCAGCCCGACAGGGTCGGACTATGGCTACACCTTC; CDR3aa: CASSPTGSDYGYTF
v_gene: TRBV7-9; j_gene: TRBJ1-3; abundance: many; d_gene: NA; CDR3nt: TGTGCCAGCAGCTATGGCAGGGTTACGGGCACCATATATTTT; CDR3aa: CASSYGRVTGTIYF
v_gene: TRBV12-3/TRBV12-4; j_gene: TRBJ1-6; abundance: NA; d_gene: TRBD1; CDR3nt: TGTGCCAGCAGCCGAACAGGGGATTCACCCCTCCACTTT; CDR3aa: CASSRTGDSPLHF
v_gene: TRBV3-1/TRBV3-2; j_gene: TRBJ1-1; abundance: NA; d_gene: NA; CDR3nt: TGTGCCAGCGTCCGGGACACCAGCAGGAACACTGAAGCTTTCTTT; CDR3aa: CASVRDTSRNTEAFF
v_gene: TRBV7-9; j_gene: TRBJ1-2; abundance: NA; d_gene: NA; CDR3nt: TGTGCCAGCAGCCCCGGTTCTGGCTACACCTTC; CDR3aa: CASSPGSGYTF
v_gene: TRBV5-6; j_gene: TRBJ2-5; abundance: NA; d_gene: NA; CDR3nt: TGTGCCAGCAGCTTCCGGAGATTGGGGGGAGAGACCCAGTACTTC; CDR3aa: CASSFRRLGGETQYF
v_gene: TRBV6-5; j_gene: TRBJ1-2; abundance: once; d_gene: TRBD1; CDR3nt: TGTGCCAGCAGGGGGACAGGGGAAGGTACCTATGGCTACACCTTC; CDR3aa: CASRGTGEGTYGYTF
v_gene: TRBV6-5; j_gene: TRBJ2-3; abundance: NA; d_gene: NA; CDR3nt: TGTGCCACTTCTCCACTATCTAGCACAGATACGCAGTATTTT; CDR3aa: CATSPLSSTDTQYF
v_gene: TRBV5-1; j_gene: TRBJ2-3; abundance: once; d_gene: NA; CDR3nt: TGCGCCAGCAGCTTGGACAGCAGCACAGATACGCAGTATTTT; CDR3aa: CASSLDSSTDTQYF
v_gene: TRBV7-2; j_gene: TRBJ2-2; abundance: many; d_gene: NA; CDR3nt: TGTGCCAGCAGCCCCGGGTGGTCCGGGGAGCTGTTTTTT; CDR3aa: CASSPGWSGELFF
v_gene: TRBV5-1; j_gene: TRBJ1-1; abundance: NA; d_gene: TRBD1; CDR3nt: TGCGCCAGCAGCTTGGGTTACAGGGGTGGGAACACTGAAGCTTTCTTT; CDR3aa: CASSLGYRGGNTEAFF
v_gene: TRBV2; j_gene: TRBJ2-5; abundance: few; d_gene: TRBD1; CDR3nt: TGTGCCAGCAGGGTGGACAGGGTGGAGACCCAGTACTTC; CDR3aa: CASRVDRVETQYF
v_gene: TRBV7-9; j_gene: TRBJ1-2; abundance: once; d_gene: TRBD1; CDR3nt: TGTGCCAGCAGCCTGGAAGTACTGGGACAGGGGAGCTACACCTTC; CDR3aa: CASSLEVLGQGSYTF
v_gene: TRBV7-3; j_gene: TRBJ2-2; abundance: NA; d_gene: TRBD2; CDR3nt: TGTGCCAGCAGCGTGACTAGCTCCACCGGGGAGCTGTTTTTT; CDR3aa: CASSVTSSTGELFF
v_gene: TRBV5-4; j_gene: TRBJ1-2; abundance: NA; d_gene: NA; CDR3nt: TGTGCCAGCAGCTTGGCCTTAGCGGGGGGTGGCTACACCTTC; CDR3aa: CASSLALAGGGYTF
v_gene: TRBV5-5; j_gene: TRBJ1-2; abundance: once; d_gene: TRBD1; CDR3nt: TGTGCCAGCAGCCGAAGCGATTTAACAGGGGACTACACCTTC; CDR3aa: CASSRSDLTGDYTF